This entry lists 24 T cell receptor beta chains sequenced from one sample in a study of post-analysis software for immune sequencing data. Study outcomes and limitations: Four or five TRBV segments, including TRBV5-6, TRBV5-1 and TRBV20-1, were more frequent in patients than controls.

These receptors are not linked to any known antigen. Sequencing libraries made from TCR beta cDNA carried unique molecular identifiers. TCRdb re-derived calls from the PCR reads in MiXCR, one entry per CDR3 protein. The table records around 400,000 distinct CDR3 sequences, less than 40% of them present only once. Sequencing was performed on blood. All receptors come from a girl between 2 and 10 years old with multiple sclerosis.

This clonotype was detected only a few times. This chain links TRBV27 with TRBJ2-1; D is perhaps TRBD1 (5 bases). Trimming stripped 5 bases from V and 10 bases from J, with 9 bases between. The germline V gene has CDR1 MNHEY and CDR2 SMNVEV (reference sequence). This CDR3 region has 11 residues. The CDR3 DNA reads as TGTGCCAGCAGTATACGACAGGAGCAGTTCTTC. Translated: CASSIRQEQFF.

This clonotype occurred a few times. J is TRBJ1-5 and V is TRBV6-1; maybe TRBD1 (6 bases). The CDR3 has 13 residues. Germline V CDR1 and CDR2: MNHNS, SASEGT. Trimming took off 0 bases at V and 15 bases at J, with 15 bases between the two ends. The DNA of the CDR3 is TGTGCCAGCAGTGAAGCGCAACACAGGGACACGCATTTT. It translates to CASSEAQHRDTHF.

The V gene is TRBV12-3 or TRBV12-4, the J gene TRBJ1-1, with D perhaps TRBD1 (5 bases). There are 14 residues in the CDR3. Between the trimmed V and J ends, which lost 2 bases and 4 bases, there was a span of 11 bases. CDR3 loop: CASSLWGEGTEAFF. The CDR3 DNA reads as TGTGCCAGCAGTTTATGGGGCGAGGGCACTGAAGCTTTCTTT.

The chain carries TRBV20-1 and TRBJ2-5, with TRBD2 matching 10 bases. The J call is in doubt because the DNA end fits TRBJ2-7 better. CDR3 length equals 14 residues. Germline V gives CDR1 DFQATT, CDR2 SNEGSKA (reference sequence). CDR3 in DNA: TGCAGTGCTAGAGGAGCGGGGGGGAAGACCGAGCAGTACTTC. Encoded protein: CSARGAGGKTEQYF.

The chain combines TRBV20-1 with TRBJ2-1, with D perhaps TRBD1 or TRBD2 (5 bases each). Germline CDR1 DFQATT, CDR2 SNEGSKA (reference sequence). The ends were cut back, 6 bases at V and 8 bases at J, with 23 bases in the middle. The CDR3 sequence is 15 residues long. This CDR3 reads CSASPGTGFSDEQFF. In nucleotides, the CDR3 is TGCAGTGCCTCTCCCGGGACGGGCTTTTCGGATGAGCAGTTCTTC.

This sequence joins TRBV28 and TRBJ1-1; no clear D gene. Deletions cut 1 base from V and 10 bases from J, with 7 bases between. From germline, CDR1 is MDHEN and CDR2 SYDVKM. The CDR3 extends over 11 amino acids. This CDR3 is CASSLFGSAFF. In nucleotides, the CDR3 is TGTGCCAGCAGTTTATTCGGTTCAGCTTTCTTT. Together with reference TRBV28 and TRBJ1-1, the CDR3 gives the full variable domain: DVKVTQSSRYLVKRTGEKVFLECVQDMDHENMFWYRQDPGLGLRLIYFSYDVKMKEKGDIPEGYSVSREKKERFSLILESASTNQTSMYLCASSLFGSAFFGQGTRLTVV.

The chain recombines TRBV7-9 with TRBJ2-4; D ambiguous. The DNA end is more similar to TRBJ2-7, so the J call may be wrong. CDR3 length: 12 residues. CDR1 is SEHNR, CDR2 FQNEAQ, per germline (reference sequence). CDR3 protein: CASSSQDYEQYF. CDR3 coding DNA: TGTGCCAGCAGCTCTCAAGACTACGAGCAGTACTTC.

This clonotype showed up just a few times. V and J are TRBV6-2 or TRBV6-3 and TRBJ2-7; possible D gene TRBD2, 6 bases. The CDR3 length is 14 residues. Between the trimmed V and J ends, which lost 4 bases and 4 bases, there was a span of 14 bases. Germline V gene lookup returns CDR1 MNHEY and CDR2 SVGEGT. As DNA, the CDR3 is TGTGCCAGCAGTTCTCCGGGACTCAAATACGAGCAGTACTTC. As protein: CASSSPGLKYEQYF.

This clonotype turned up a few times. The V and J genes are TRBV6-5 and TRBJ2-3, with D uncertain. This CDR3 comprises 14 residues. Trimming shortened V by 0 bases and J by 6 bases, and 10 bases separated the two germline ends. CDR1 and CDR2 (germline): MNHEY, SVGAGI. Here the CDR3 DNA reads TGTGCCAGCAGTTACTCGCCAAGAACGGATACGCAGTATTTT. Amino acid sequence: CASSYSPRTDTQYF.

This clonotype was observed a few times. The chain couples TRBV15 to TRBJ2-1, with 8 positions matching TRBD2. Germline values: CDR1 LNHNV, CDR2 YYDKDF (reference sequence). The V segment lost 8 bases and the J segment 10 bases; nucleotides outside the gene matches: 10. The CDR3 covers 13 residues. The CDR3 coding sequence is TGTGCCACCCGATACTTAGCGGGAAGCGAGCAGTTCTTC. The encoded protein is CATRYLAGSEQFF. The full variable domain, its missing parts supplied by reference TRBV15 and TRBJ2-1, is DAMVIQNPRYQVTQFGKPVTLSCSQTLNHNVMYWYQQKSSQAPKLLFHYYDKDFNNEADTPDNFQSRRPNTSFCFLDIRSPGLGDTAMYLCATRYLAGSEQFFGPGTRLTVL.

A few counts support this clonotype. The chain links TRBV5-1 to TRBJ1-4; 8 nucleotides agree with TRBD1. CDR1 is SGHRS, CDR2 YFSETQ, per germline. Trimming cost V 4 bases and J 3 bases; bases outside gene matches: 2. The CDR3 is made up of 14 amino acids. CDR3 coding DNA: TGCGCCAGCAGCCCACAGGGGGCTAATGAAAAACTGTTTTTT. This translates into CASSPQGANEKLFF.

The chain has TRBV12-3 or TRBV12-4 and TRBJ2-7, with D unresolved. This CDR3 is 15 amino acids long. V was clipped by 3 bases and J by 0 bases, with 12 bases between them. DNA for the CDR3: TGTGCCAGCAGTTTGTGGGCCGCGAGCTCCTACGAGCAGTACTTC. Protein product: CASSLWAASSYEQYF.

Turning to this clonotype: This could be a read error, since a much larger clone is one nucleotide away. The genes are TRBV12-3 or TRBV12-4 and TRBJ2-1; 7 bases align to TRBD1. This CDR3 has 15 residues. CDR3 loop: CASSSGQSSYNEQVF. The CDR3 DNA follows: TGTGCCAGCAGTTCGGGACAGAGCTCCTACAATGAGCAGGTCTTC.

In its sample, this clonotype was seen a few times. The CDR3 loop is CATSSARGVGSPLHF. The CDR3 bases are TGTGCCACCAGCAGCGCAAGGGGTGTAGGGTCACCCCTCCACTTT. The rearrangement joins TRBV15 to TRBJ1-6; possible D gene TRBD1, 5 bases. V was clipped by 3 bases and J by 10 bases, with 16 bases between them. From germline, CDR1 is LNHNV and CDR2 YYDKDF (reference sequence). This CDR3 has 15 amino acids.

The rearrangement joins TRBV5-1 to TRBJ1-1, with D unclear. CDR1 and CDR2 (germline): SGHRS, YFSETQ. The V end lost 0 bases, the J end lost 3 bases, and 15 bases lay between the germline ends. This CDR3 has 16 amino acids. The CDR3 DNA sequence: TGCGCCAGCAGCTTGGACCCCCTCTCGAGGGACACTGAAGCTTTCTTT. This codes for CASSLDPLSRDTEAFF.

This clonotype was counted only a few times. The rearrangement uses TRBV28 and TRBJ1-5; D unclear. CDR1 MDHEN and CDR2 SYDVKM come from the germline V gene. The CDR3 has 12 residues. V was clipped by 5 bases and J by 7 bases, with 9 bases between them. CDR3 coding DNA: TGTGCCAGCAGTCCCCCGGTACAGCCCCAGCATTTT. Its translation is CASSPPVQPQHF.

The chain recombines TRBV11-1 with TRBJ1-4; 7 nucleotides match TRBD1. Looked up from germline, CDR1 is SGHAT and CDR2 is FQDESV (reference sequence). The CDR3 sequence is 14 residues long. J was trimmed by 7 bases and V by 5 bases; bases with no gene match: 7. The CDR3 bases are TGTGCCAGCAGCCCGACAGGGAAGCCTGAAAAACTGTTTTTT. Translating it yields CASSPTGKPEKLFF.

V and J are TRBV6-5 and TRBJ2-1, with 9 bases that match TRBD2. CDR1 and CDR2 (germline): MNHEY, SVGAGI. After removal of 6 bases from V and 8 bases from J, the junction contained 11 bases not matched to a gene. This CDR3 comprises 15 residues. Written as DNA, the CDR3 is TGTGCCAGCAGAGGCGGGGCGGGAGGGTCTCATGAGCAGTTCTTC. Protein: CASRGGAGGSHEQFF.

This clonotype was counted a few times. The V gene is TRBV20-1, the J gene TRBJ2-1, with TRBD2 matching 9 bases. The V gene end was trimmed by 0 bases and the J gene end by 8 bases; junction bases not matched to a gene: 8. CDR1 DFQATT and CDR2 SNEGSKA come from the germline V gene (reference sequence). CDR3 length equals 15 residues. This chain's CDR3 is CSARDHGGRGDEQFF. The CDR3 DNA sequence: TGCAGTGCTAGAGATCACGGCGGGAGGGGCGATGAGCAGTTCTTC.

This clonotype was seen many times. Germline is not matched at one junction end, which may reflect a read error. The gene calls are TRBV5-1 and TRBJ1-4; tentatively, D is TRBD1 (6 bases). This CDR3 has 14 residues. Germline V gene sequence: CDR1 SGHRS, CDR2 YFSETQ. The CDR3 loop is CASSNGTPNEKLFF. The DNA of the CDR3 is TGCGCCAGCAGCAACGGGACACCTAACGAAAAACTGTTTTTT. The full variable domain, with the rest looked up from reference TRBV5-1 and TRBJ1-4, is KAGVTQTPRYLIKTRGQQVTLSCSPISGHRSVSWYQQTPGQGLQFLFEYFSETQRNKGNFPGRFSGRQFSNSRSEMNVSTLELGDSALYLCASSNGTPNEKLFFGSGTQLSVL.

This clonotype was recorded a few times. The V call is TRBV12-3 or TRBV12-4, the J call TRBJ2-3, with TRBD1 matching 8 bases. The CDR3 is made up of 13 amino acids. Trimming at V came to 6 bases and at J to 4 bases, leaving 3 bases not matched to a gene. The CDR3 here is CASRLTGADTQYF. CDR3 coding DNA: TGTGCCAGCAGGCTGACAGGGGCAGATACGCAGTATTTT.

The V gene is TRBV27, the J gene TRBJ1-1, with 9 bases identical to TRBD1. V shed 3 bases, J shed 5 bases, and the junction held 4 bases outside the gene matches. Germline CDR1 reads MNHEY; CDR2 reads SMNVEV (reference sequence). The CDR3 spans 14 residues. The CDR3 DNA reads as TGTGCCAGCAGTTTTCAGACAGGGGGGACTGAAGCTTTCTTT. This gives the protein CASSFQTGGTEAFF.

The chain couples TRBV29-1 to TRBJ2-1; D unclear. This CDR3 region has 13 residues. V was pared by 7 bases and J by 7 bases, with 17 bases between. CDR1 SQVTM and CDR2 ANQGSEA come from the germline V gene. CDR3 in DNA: TGCAGCGCCCAGCGTCGCATTTCTAATGAGCAGTTCTTC. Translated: CSAQRRISNEQFF.

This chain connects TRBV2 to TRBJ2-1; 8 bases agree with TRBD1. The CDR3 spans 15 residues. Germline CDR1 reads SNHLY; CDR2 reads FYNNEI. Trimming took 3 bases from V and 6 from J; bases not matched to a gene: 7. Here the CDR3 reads CASSDTGGRRNEQFF. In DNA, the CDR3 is TGTGCCAGCAGTGACACAGGGGGTCGACGCAATGAGCAGTTCTTC.